This TCR beta chain was profiled in a study of Ad26.COV2.S vaccination and SARS-CoV-2 variants. The wider study: It was the COV1001 Ad26.COV2.S trial arm that included the donor.

Clones were sequenced by immunoSEQ multiplex PCR, and TCRdb holds only the in-frame ones, with some missing. Of some 340,000 clones in the sample, about 82% were seen once. Treatment given: approximately 18 received Ad26.COV2.S at low or high dose, single or two shots; a few received placebo; per-sample allocation not given. Material that was analyzed had been drawn on day 63 after the first vaccine or placebo injection. An Ad26 vector expressing Wuhan-strain SARS-CoV-2 spike constituted the vaccine. Whole-study results and caveats: Post-vaccination breadth of spike-specific CD8+ and CD4+ T cell responses was reportedly substantial.

Note on this clone: As yet, its antigen is unknown.

The material was peripheral blood, obtained in a trial of Ad26.COV2.S vaccine versus placebo. The sequence came from a person aged 18-65 years who received the Ad26.COV2.S COVID-19 vaccine or a placebo.

CDR3 sequence (DNA): TGTGCCAGCTCAGGGACAGGGAGTTATAATTCACCCCTCCACTTT. Protein: CASSGTGSYNSPLHF. V usage is TRBV18 and J usage is TRBJ1-6, with 9 bases identical to TRBD1. The CDR3 runs 15 residues. The V and J ends lost 5 bases and 4 bases, in that order; junction bases with no gene match: 3. Germline CDR1 is KGHSH and CDR2 is LQKENI.